The source of this TCR beta chain is a study of T cell responses to AZD1222 COVID-19 vaccine. CDR1 and CDR2 (germline): SGHRS, YFSETQ. The CDR3 spans 15 residues. The ends were cut back, 4 bases at V and 0 bases at J, with 13 bases in the middle. Note on this clone: Its specificity is unknown.

Study results and limitations: Donors, mostly white British, included more females; clonal diversity was possibly underestimated.

TCRdb's copy holds only in-frame clones and misses some; the assay was immunoSEQ multiplex PCR. This sample yields about 120,000 clones, of which approximately 85% are seen a single time; 5% to 7% belongs to the top ten. The material sequenced was peripheral blood, taken on day 0 of AZD1222 vaccination. The clonotype originates from an adult in good health. The chain is built from TRBV5-1 and TRBJ1-1; D may be TRBD1 (5 bases). CDR3 in DNA: TGCGCCAGCAGCCAACTGCGGGGGGTGAACACTGAAGCTTTCTTT. Translation: CASSQLRGVNTEAFF.